A selection of T cell receptor beta chains follows, all from one sample in a study of beta chain features in type 1 diabetes. The data were produced by immunoSEQ multiplex PCR, yet TCRdb's version contains in-frame clones alone and is incomplete. This sample carries under 300,000 clones, 27% of them seen once, and the ten largest clones take approximately 4%. What was sequenced was central memory CD4+ T cells from blood. Receptors were obtained from a man aged 25-45 years in good health. Each CDR3 is given with its conserved first and last residue. The D gene is left open where the match is weak. Clone size is given for some rows only: seen once, a few or many times, or a class if the clone is expanded.

NA	TRBJ2-1	NA	TRBV5-1	CASSLGLGVDEQFF	TGCGCCAGCAGCTTGGGGCTCGGGGTGGATGAGCAGTTCTTC
NA	TRBJ2-3	NA	TRBV12-5	CASGSRESDTQYF	TGTGCTAGTGGTAGCCGGGAGTCCGATACGCAGTATTTT
NA	TRBJ2-5	NA	TRBV6-1	CASDEGGQETQYF	TGTGCCAGCGACGAAGGAGGCCAAGAGACCCAGTACTTC
TRBD1	TRBJ1-2	few	TRBV29-1	CSEQTGGKGYTF	TGCAGCGAACAGACAGGGGGCAAAGGCTACACCTTC
TRBD1	TRBJ2-7	few	TRBV6-1	CASSEQGDYFYEQYF	TGTGCCAGCAGTGAGCAGGGGGATTACTTCTACGAGCAGTACTTC
NA	TRBJ2-7	few	TRBV7-9	CASSLTSEQYF	TGTGCCAGCAGCTTAACGAGCGAGCAGTACTTC
NA	TRBJ2-3	few	TRBV21-1	CASSPNRQGGTDTQYF	TGTGCCAGCAGCCCCAACAGGCAGGGGGGCACAGATACGCAGTATTTT
TRBD2	TRBJ2-7	once	TRBV10-2	CASSEQLAGGRSEQYF	TGCGCCAGCAGTGAGCAGTTAGCTGGCGGGAGAAGCGAGCAGTACTTC
NA	TRBJ1-5	few	TRBV27	CASGIRGGNQPQHF	TGTGCCAGCGGGATCAGGGGTGGGAATCAGCCCCAGCATTTT
TRBD2	TRBJ2-3	few	TRBV29-1	CSVTGLSQRGRTDTQYF	TGCAGCGTCACAGGGCTCTCCCAGCGGGGGCGCACAGATACGCAGTATTTT
NA	TRBJ2-3	NA	TRBV7-6	CASSLGSGGTDTQYF	TGTGCCAGCAGCTTAGGGTCAGGGGGCACAGATACGCAGTATTTT
NA	TRBJ1-1	NA	TRBV4-1	CASSQDRGGGTEAFF	TGCGCCAGCAGCCAAGACAGGGGAGGGGGCACTGAAGCTTTCTTT
TRBD1	TRBJ2-3	few	TRBV29-1	CSATGGTDTQYF	TGCAGCGCGACAGGGGGGACAGATACGCAGTATTTT
NA	TRBJ2-1	few	TRBV4-1	CASSLDRETYNEQFF	TGCGCCAGCAGCCTTGACAGAGAAACGTACAATGAGCAGTTCTTC
NA	TRBJ2-7	many	TRBV10-3	CAISEGGILYEQYF	TGTGCCATCAGTGAGGGCGGAATTCTCTACGAGCAGTACTTC
NA	TRBJ1-1	NA	TRBV9	CASSVATGPTEAFF	TGTGCCAGCAGCGTAGCTACAGGCCCCACTGAAGCTTTCTTT
TRBD1	TRBJ1-1	NA	TRBV6-5	CASSGTGGITEAFF	TGTGCCAGCAGTGGGACAGGGGGTATCACTGAAGCTTTCTTT
TRBD1	TRBJ2-7	few	TRBV29-1	CSVEVGQGHNEQYF	TGCAGCGTTGAAGTTGGACAGGGGCACAACGAGCAGTACTTC
TRBD2	TRBJ2-1	NA	TRBV5-1	CASSLVSSGSYNEQFF	TGCGCCAGCAGCTTGGTTTCTAGCGGATCCTACAATGAGCAGTTCTTC
NA	TRBJ2-7	NA	TRBV7-2	CASCPGSSGEEQYF	TGTGCCAGCTGTCCTGGTAGTTCGGGGGAGGAGCAGTACTTC
NA	TRBJ2-1	NA	TRBV10-2	CASSDNNEQFF	TGCGCCAGCAGTGATAACAATGAGCAGTTCTTC
NA	TRBJ1-2	NA	TRBV7-8	CASSLGVSNYGYTF	TGTGCCAGCAGCTTAGGTGTCAGTAACTATGGCTACACCTTC
NA	TRBJ2-1	NA	TRBV20-1	CSAPGYNEQFF	TGCAGTGCCCCGGGGTACAATGAGCAGTTCTTC
NA	TRBJ2-3	NA	TRBV12-5	CASGRQASTQYF	TGTGCTAGTGGCCGACAGGCGAGTACGCAGTATTTT
NA	TRBJ2-3	few	TRBV18	CASSLLVDTQYF	TGTGCCAGCTCACTCCTAGTAGATACGCAGTATTTT
NA	TRBJ2-6	NA	TRBV29-1	CSGVISGANVLTF	TGCAGCGGCGTCATCTCTGGGGCCAACGTCCTGACTTTC
NA	TRBJ2-7	few	TRBV29-1	CSVGGFVGEQYF	TGCAGCGTTGGTGGTTTCGTCGGCGAGCAGTACTTC
NA	TRBJ1-2	few	TRBV5-1	CASSNPIGGYTF	TGCGCCAGCAGCAACCCTATTGGTGGCTACACCTTC
TRBD1	TRBJ2-1	NA	TRBV7-8	CASSLGDRGLYNEQFF	TGTGCCAGCAGCTTAGGTGACAGGGGGCTTTACAATGAGCAGTTCTTC
TRBD1	TRBJ1-2	NA	TRBV7-2	CASSLTGEVYGYTF	TGTGCCAGCAGCTTAACAGGGGAAGTATATGGCTACACCTTC
NA	TRBJ1-2	many	TRBV23-1	CASRGGYGYTF	TGCGCCAGCAGGGGAGGGTATGGCTACACCTTC
TRBD1	TRBJ2-3	NA	TRBV6-5	CASRRQGGSTDTQYF	TGTGCCAGCAGGCGACAGGGGGGAAGCACAGATACGCAGTATTTT
TRBD2	TRBJ2-1	NA	TRBV9	CASSVDAGVYNEQFF	TGTGCCAGCAGCGTAGACGCGGGGGTTTACAATGAGCAGTTCTTC
TRBD2	TRBJ2-1	few	TRBV10-3	CATGLAGGDEQFF	TGTGCCACCGGACTAGCGGGGGGTGATGAGCAGTTCTTC
NA	TRBJ1-3	few	TRBV30	CAWSVENTIYF	TGTGCCTGGAGTGTAGAGAACACCATATATTTT
NA	TRBJ2-2	few	TRBV7-2	CASRPGRGSANTGELFF	TGTGCCAGCAGACCGGGTCGGGGGAGCGCGAACACCGGGGAGCTGTTTTTT
NA	TRBJ1-2	NA	TRBV29-1	CSVEVATNYGYTF	TGCAGCGTTGAAGTGGCCACCAACTATGGCTACACCTTC